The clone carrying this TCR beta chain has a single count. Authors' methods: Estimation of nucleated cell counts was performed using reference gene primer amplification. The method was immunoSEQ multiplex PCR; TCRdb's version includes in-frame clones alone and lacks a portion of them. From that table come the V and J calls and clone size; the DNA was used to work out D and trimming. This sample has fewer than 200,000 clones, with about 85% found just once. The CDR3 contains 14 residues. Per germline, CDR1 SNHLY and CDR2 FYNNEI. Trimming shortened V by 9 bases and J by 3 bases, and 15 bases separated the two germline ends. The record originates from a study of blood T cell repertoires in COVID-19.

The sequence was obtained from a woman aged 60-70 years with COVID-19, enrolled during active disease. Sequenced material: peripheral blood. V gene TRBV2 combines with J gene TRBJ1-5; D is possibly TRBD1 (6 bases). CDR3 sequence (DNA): TGTGCCAGTAAAAGGGGGGGGGACAATCAGCCCCAGCATTTT. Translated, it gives CASKRGGDNQPQHF.